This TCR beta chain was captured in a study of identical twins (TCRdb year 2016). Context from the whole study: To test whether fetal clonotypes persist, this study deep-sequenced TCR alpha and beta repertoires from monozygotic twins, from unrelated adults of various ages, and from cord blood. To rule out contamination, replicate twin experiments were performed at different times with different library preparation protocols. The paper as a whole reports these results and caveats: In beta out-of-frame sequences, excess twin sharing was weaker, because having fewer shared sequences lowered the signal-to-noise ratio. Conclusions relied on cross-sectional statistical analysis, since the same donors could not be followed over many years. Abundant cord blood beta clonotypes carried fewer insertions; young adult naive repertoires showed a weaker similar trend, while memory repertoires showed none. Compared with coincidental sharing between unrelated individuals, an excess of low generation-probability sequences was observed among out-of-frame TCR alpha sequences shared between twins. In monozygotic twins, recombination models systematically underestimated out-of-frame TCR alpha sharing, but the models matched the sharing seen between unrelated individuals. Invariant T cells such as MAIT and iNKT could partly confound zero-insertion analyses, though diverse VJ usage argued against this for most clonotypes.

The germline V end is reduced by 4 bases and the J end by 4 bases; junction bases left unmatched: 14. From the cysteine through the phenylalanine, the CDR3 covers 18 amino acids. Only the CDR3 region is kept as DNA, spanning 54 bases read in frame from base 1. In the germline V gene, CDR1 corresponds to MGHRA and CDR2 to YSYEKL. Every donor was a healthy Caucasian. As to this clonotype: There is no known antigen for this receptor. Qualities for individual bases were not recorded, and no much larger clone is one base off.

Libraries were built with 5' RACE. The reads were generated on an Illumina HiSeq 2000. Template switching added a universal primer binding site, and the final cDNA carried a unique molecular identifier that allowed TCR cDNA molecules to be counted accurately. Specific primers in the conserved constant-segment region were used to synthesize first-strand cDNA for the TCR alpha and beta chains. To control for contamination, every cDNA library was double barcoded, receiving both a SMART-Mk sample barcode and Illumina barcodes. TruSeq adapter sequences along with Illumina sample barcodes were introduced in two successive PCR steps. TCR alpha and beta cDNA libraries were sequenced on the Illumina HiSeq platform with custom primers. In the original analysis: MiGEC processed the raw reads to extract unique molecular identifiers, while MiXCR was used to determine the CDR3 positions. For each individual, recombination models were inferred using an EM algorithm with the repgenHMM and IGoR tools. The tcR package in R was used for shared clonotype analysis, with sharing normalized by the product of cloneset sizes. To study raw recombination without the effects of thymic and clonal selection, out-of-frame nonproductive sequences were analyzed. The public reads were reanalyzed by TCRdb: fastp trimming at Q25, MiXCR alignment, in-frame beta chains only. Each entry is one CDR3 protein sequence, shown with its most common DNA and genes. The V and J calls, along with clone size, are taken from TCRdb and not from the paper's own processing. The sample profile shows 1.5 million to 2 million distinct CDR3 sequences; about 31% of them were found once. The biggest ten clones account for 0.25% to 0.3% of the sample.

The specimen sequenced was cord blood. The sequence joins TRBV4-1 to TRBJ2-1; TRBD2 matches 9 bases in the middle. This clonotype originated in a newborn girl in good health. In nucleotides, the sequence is TGCGCCAGCAGCCGCCTACCAATAGCGGGGGTTAGTTACAATGAGCAGTTCTTC. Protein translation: CASSRLPIAGVSYNEQFF.